The present T cell receptor beta chain was sequenced within a study of T cells in Graves' hyperthyroidism and ophthalmopathy. RNA transcripts gave rise to amplified TCR beta CDR3 regions. RT-PCR in the first round (using the HTBI primer set) targeted the TCR CDR3. TCRdb re-called the multiplex PCR reads through MiXCR, storing one row per CDR3 protein. Of roughly 350,000 distinct CDR3 sequences listed, 14% were seen once; the top ten hold around 24%. This clonotype showed up many times. Germline CDR1 SGDLS, CDR2 YYNGEE. The CDR3 contains 13 residues. V lost 0 bases, J lost 7 bases, and 11 bases lay in between.

The chain carries TRBV9 and TRBJ2-7, with no clear D. This TCR derives from a woman aged 30 to 39 with Graves' hyperthyroidism. The sample consisted of blood. DNA of the CDR3: TGTGCCAGCAGCGTAGACCCGTCAATGGAGCAGTACTTC. Protein sequence: CASSVDPSMEQYF.